This T cell receptor (beta chain) was recorded in a study of graft-versus-host responses after intestinal transplantation. About the research overall: Uniformly, recipients were administered anti-thymocyte globulin induction with subsequent tacrolimus and steroids for about 3 years.

V lost 2 bases, J lost 0 bases, and 13 bases stayed unmatched. CDR3 length: 18 residues. Germline lookup yields CDR1 KGHSH and CDR2 LQKENI. TCRdb's table, derived via immunoSEQ multiplex PCR, lists solely in-frame clones and lacks some. The data contain tens of thousands of clones, approximately 94% of them singletons. Of note for this clone: Its specificity is unknown.

General study results and limits: The marrow of recipients harbored GvH clones, and ileum or blood showed some of them first. The study associated peak circulating GvH clone levels with early post-transplant HvG declines.

The source was unstimulated CD4+ T cells sorted from spleen or lymph node cells, collected before transplant. This receptor was obtained from a human donor who was the organ donor for an intestinal transplant. V and J are TRBV18 and TRBJ2-7, with 7 bases identical to TRBD1. CDR3 region: CASSPIGGGGLSSYEQYF. CDR3 nucleotides: TGTGCCAGCTCACCAATAGGGGGCGGAGGACTCTCCTCCTACGAGCAGTACTTC.